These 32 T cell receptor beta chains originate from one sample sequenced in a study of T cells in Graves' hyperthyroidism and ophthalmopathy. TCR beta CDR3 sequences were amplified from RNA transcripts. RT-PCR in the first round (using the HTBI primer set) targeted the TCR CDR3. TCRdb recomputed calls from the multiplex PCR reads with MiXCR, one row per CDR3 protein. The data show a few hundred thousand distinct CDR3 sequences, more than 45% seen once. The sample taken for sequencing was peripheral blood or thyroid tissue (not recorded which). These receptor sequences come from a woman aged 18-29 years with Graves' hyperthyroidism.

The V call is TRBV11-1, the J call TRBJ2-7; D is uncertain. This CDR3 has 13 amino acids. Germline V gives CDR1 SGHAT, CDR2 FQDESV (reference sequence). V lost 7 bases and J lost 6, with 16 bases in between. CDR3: CASTSEVASEQYF. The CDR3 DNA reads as TGTGCCAGCACCTCCGAAGTCGCCAGCGAGCAGTACTTC.

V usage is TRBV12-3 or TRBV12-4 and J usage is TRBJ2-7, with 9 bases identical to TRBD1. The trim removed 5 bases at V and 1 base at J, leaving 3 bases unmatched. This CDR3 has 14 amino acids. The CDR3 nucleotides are TGTGCCAGCAGTCGACAGGGGGGATCCTACGAGCAGTACTTC. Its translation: CASSRQGGSYEQYF.

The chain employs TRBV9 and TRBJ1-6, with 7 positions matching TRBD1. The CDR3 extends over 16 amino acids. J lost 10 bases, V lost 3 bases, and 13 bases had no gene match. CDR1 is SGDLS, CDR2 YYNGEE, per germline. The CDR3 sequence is CASSEGAWEMGSPLHF. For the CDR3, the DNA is TGTGCCAGCAGCGAGGGGGCTTGGGAGATGGGGTCACCCCTCCACTTT.

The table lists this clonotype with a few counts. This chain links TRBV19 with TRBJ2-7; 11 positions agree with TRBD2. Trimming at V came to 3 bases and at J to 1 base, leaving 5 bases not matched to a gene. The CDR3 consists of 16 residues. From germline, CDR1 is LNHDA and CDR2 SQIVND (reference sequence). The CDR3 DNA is TGTGCCAGTAGTATCAGGACTAGCGGGTATTCCTACGAGCAGTACTTC. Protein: CASSIRTSGYSYEQYF.

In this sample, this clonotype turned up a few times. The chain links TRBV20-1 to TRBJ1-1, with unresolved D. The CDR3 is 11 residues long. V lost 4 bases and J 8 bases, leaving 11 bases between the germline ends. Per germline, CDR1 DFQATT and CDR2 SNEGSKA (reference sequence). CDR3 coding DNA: TGCAGTGCTAACGGGAAGAAAGAAGCTTTCTTT. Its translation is CSANGKKEAFF.

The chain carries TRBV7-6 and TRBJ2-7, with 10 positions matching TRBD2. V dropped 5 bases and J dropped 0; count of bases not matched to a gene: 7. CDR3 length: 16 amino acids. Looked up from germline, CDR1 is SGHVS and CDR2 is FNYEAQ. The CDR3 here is CASSLYSGGSSYEQYF. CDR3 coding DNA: TGTGCCAGCAGCCTGTATAGCGGGGGGAGCTCCTACGAGCAGTACTTC.

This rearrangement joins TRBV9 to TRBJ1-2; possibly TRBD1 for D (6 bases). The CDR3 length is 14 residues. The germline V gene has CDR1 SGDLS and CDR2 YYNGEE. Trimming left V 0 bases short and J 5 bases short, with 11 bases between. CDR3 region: CASSVEDGQYGYTF. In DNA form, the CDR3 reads TGTGCCAGCAGCGTAGAAGACGGACAGTATGGCTACACCTTC. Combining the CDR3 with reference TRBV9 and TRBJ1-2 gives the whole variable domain DSGVTQTPKHLITATGQRVTLRCSPRSGDLSVYWYQQSLDQGLQFLIQYYNGEERAKGNILERFSAQQFPDLHSELNLSSLELGDSALYFCASSVEDGQYGYTFGSGTRLTVV.

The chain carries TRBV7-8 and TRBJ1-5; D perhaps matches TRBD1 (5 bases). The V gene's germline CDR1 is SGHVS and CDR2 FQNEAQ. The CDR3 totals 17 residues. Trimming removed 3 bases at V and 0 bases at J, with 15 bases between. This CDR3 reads CASSFRRTYPSNQPQHF. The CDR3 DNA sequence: TGTGCCAGCAGCTTTCGGAGGACATATCCTAGCAATCAGCCCCAGCATTTT.

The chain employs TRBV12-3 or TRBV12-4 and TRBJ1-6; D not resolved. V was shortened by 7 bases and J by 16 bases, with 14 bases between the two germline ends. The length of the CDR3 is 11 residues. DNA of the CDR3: TGTGCCAGCAACTACGGGCCCCGTCTCCACTTT. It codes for CASNYGPRLHF.

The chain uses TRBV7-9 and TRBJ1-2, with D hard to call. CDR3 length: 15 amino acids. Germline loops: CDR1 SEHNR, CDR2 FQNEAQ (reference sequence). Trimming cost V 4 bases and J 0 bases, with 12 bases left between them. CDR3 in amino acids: CASSSTHEANYGYTF. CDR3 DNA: TGTGCCAGCAGCTCCACCCACGAAGCTAACTATGGCTACACCTTC.

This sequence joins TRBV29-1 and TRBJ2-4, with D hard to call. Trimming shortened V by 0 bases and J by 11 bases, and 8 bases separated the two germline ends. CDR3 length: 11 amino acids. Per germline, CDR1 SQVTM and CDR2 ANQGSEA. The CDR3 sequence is CSVEELHVQYF. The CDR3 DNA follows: TGCAGCGTTGAAGAACTCCATGTTCAGTACTTC. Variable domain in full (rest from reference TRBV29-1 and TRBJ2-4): SAVISQKPSRDICQRGTSLTIQCQVDSQVTMMFWYRQQPGQSLTLIATANQGSEATYESGFVIDKFPISRPNLTFSTLTVSNMSPEDSSIYLCSVEELHVQYFGAGTRLSVL.

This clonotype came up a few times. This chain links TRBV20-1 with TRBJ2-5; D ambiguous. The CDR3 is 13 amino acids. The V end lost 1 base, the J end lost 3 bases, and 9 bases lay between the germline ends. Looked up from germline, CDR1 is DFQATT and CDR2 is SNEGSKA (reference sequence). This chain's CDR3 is CSARGGREETQYF. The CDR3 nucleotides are TGCAGTGCTAGAGGGGGAAGAGAAGAGACCCAGTACTTC.

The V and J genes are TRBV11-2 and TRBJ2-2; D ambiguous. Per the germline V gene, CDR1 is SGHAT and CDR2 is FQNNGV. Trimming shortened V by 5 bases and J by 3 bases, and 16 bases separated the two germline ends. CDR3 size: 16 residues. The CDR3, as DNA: TGTGCCAGCAGCCCCCACGGCAAAGTGGACACCGGGGAGCTGTTTTTT. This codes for CASSPHGKVDTGELFF.

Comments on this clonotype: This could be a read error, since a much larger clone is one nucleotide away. The CDR3 loop is CASSSADYNSPLHF. The DNA of the CDR3 is TGTGCCAGCAGCTCGGCCGATTATAATTCACCCCTCCACTTT. This chain links TRBV13 with TRBJ1-6; D is unresolved. The V end was cut by 4 bases, the J end by 4 bases, with 8 bases between. Germline lookup yields CDR1 PRHDT and CDR2 FYEKMQ (reference sequence). The length of the CDR3 is 14 residues.

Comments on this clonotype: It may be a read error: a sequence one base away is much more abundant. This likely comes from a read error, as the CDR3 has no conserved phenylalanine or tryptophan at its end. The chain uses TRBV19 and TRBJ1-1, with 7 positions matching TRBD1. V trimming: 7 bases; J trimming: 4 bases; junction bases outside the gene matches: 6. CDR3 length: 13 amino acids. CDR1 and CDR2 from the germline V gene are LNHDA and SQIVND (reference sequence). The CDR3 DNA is TGTGCCAGTACCCGTGACAGGGCCACTGAAGCTTTCCTT. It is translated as CASTRDRATEAFL.

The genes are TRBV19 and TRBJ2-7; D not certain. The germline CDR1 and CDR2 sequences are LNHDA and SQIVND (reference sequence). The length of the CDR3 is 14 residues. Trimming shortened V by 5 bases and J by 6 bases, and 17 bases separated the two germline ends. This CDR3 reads CASSVGHLRPEQYF. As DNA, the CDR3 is TGTGCCAGTAGTGTTGGGCACCTACGGCCCGAGCAGTACTTC.

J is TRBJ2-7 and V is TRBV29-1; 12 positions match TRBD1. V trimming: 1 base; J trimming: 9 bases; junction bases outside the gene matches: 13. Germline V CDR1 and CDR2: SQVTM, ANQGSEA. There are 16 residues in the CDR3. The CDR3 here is CSVEARFRDRGLVQYF. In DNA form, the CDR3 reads TGCAGCGTTGAAGCACGATTCCGGGACAGGGGGCTTGTGCAGTACTTC.

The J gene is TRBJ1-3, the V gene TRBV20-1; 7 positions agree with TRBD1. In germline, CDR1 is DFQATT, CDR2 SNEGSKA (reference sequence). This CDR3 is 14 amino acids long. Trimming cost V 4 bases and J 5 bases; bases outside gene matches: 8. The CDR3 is CSAKPGQNRNTIYF. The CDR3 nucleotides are TGCAGTGCTAAGCCGGGACAGAACCGAAACACCATATATTTT.

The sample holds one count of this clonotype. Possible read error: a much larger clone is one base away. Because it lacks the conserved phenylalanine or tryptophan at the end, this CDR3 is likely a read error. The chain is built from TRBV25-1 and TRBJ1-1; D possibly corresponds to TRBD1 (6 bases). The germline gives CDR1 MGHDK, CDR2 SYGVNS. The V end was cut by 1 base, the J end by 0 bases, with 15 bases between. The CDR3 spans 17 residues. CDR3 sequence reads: CASSESQGWTLNTEAFL. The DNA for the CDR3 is TGTGCCAGCAGTGAATCACAGGGATGGACCCTGAACACTGAAGCTTTCCTT.

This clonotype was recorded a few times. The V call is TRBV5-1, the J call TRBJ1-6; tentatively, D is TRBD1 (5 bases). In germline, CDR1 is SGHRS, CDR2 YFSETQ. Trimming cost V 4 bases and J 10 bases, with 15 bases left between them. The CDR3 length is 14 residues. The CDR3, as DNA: TGCGCCAGCAGCCCGCCATCGGGGGGATCACCCCTCCACTTT. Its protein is CASSPPSGGSPLHF.

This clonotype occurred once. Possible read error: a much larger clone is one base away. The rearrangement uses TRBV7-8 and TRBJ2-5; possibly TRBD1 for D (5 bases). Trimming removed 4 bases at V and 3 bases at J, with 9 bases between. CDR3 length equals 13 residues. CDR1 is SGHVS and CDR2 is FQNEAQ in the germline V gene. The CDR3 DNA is TGTGCCAGCAGCTCGGACACCAAAGAGACCCAGTACTTC. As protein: CASSSDTKETQYF. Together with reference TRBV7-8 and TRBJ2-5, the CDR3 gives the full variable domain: GAGVSQSPRYKVAKRGQDVALRCDPISGHVSLFWYQQALGQGPEFLTYFQNEAQLDKSGLPSDRFFAERPEGSVSTLKIQRTQQEDSAVYLCASSSDTKETQYFGPGTRLLVL.

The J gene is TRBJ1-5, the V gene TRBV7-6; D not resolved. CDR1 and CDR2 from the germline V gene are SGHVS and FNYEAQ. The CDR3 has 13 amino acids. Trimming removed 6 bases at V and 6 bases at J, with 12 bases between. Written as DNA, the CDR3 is TGTGCCAGCAGTTTGACCCCTAGTCAGCCCCAGCATTTT. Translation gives CASSLTPSQPQHF. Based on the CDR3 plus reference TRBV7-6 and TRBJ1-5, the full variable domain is GAGVSQSPRYKVTKRGQDVALRCDPISGHVSLYWYRQALGQGPEFLTYFNYEAQQDKSGLPNDRFSAERPEGSISTLTIQRTEQRDSAMYRCASSLTPSQPQHFGDGTRLSIL.

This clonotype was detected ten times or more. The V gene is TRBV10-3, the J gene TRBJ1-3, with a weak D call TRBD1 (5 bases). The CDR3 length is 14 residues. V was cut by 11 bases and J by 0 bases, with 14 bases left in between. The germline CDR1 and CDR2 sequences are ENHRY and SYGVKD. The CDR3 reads CAVGSGVSGNTIYF. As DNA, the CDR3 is TGTGCCGTTGGTTCGGGGGTCTCTGGAAACACCATATATTTT.

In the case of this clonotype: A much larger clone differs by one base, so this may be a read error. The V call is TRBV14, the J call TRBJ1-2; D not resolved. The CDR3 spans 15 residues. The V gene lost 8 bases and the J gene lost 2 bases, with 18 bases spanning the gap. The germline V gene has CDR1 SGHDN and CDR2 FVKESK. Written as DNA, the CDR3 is TGTGCCAGCGGCACGACTCTTGGACCCAACTATGGCTACACCTTC. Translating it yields CASGTTLGPNYGYTF.

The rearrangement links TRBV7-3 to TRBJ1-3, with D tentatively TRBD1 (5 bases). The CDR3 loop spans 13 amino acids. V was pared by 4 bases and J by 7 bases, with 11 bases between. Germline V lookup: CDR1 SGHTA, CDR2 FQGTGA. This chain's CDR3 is CASSSDWGNTIYF. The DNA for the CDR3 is TGTGCCAGCAGCTCGGACTGGGGGAACACCATATATTTT.

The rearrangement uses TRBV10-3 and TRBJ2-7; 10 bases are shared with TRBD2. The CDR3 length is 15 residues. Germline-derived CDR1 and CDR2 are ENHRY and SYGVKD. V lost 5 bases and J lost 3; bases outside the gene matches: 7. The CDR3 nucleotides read TGTGCCATCAGTTATAGGACTAGCGGACACTACGAGCAGTACTTC. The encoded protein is CAISYRTSGHYEQYF.

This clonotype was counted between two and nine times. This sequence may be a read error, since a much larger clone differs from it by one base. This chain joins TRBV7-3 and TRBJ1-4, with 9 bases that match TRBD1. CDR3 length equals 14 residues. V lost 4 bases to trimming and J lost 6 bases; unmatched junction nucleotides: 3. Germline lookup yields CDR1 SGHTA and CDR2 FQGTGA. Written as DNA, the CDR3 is TGTGCCAGCAGCTCGACAGGGGGTGATGAAAAACTGTTTTTT. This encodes CASSSTGGDEKLFF. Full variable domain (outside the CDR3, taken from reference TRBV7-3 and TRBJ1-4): GAGVSQTPSNKVTEKGKYVELRCDPISGHTALYWYRQSLGQGPEFLIYFQGTGAADDSGLPNDRFFAVRPEGSVSTLKIQRTERGDSAVYLCASSSTGGDEKLFFGSGTQLSVL.

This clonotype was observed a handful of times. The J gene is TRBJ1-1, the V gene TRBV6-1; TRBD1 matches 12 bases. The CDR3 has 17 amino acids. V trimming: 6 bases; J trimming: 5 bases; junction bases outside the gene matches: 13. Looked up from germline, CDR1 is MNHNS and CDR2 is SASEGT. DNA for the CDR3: TGTGCCAGCAGCCAAGATTGGGACAGGGGGCGCGAAACTGAAGCTTTCTTT. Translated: CASSQDWDRGRETEAFF.

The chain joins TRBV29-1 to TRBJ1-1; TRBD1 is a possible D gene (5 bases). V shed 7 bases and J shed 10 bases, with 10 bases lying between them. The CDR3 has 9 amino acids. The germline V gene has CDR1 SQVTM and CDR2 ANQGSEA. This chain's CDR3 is CSGRGGAFF. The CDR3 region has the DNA TGCAGCGGCCGGGGGGGAGCTTTCTTT.

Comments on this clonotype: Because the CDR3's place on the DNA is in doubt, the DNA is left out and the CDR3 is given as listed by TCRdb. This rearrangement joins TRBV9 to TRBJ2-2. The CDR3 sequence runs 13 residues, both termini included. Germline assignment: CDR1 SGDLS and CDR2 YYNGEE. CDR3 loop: CASSVGAPGSCFF.

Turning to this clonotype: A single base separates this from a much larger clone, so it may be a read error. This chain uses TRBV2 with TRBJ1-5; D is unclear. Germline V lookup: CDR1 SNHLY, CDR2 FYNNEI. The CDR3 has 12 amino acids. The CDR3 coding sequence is TGTGCCAGCAGTGACGGAGGGAGGCCCCGGCATTTT. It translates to CASSDGGRPRHF.

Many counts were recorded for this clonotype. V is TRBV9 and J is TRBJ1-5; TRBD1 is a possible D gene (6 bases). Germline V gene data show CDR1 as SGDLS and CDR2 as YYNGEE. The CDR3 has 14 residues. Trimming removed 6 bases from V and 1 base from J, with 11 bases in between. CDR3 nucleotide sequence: TGTGCCAGCAACCAGGGGTTGAGCAATCAGCCCCAGCATTTT. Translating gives CASNQGLSNQPQHF.